This T cell receptor (beta chain) is drawn from a study of blood T cells in healthy people across ages. Germline loops: CDR1 SGHRS, CDR2 YFSETQ. This CDR3 has 16 residues. Trimming at V came to 0 bases and at J to 2 bases, leaving 4 bases not matched to a gene. The second PCR ran roughly 7 to 11 cycles with a sample-barcoded 5' primer and J-beta primers. Each CDR3 protein is one row after TCRdb ran MiXCR on the 5' RACE reads. This sample has over a million distinct CDR3 sequences, with around 39% found just once. The V gene is TRBV5-1, the J gene TRBJ1-2; 10 positions agree with TRBD1. The source of this sequence is a woman between 18 and 29 years old in good health. The material sequenced was blood. CDR3 loop: CASSLAGTGENYGYTF. CDR3 nucleotides: TGCGCCAGCAGCTTGGCCGGGACAGGGGAGAACTATGGCTACACCTTC.